This T cell receptor beta chain emerged from a study of memory CD4+ T cells and cytomegalovirus serostatus. Notes on this clone: What it binds is unknown.

The sort gate was single viable CD3+CD4+CD8-CD45RO+ cells for memory CD4+ T cells. Measured with immunoSEQ multiplex PCR; TCRdb has only the in-frame clones, and not every one. The sample records 50,000 or so clones, 70% to 85% being singletons. General study results and limits: The CMV-associated TCR signature appears largely within the CD4+ memory repertoire.

Sequencing was performed on memory CD4+ T cells from blood. The receptor comes from an adult in good health and CMV-seronegative.

CDR3 sequence reads: CAWSPGQGWETQYF. For the CDR3, the DNA is TGTGCCTGGAGTCCAGGACAGGGGTGGGAGACCCAGTACTTC. The chain carries TRBV30 and TRBJ2-5, with TRBD1 matching over 9 bases. Germline loops: CDR1 GTSNPN, CDR2 SVGIG (reference sequence). The CDR3 runs 14 residues. V lost 2 bases and J lost 5; bases outside the gene matches: 6. Full variable domain (missing parts from reference TRBV30 and TRBJ2-5): SQTIHQWPATLVQPVGSPLSLECTVEGTSNPNLYWYRQAAGRGLQLLFYSVGIGQISSEVPQNLSASRPQDRQFILSSKKLLLSDSGFYLCAWSPGQGWETQYFGPGTRLLVL.